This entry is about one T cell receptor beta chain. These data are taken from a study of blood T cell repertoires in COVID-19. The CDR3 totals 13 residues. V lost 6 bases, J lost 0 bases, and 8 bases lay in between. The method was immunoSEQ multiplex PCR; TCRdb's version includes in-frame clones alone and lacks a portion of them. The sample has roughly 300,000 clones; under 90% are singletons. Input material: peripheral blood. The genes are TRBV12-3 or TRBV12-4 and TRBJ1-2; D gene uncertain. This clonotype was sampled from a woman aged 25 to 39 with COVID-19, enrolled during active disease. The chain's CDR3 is CASRRNPNYGYTF. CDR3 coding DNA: TGTGCCAGCAGGAGAAATCCTAACTATGGCTACACCTTC.